This entry lists 20 T cell receptor beta chains sequenced from one sample in a study of blood T cell repertoires in COVID-19. The repertoire was sequenced with immunoSEQ multiplex PCR; TCRdb's copy has only in-frame clones and lacks some. The sample yields 270,000 or so clones, approximately 89% seen once. Sequencing used PBMCs or T cells enriched from blood (not recorded which). All receptors come from a middle-aged man who had been exposed to COVID-19.

The chain combines TRBV18 with TRBJ1-6; the D gene is possibly TRBD1 (6 bases). Deletions cut 1 base from V and 6 bases from J, with 16 bases between. Germline CDR1 KGHSH, CDR2 LQKENI. The CDR3 has 17 amino acids. The CDR3 region is CASSPQTLGASNSPLHF. DNA of the CDR3: TGTGCCAGCTCACCACAAACCCTGGGGGCGAGTAATTCACCCCTCCACTTT.

The rearrangement uses TRBV3-1 (or the pseudogene TRBV3-2) and TRBJ2-3, with D possibly TRBD1 on 6 matching bases. Trimming took off 3 bases at V and 10 bases at J, with 26 bases between the two ends. Germline lookup yields CDR1 LGHDT and CDR2 YNNKEL (reference sequence). This CDR3 has 17 residues. The CDR3 reads CASSQMIPSPIQGSQYF. CDR3 nucleotide sequence: TGTGCCAGCAGCCAGATGATCCCATCCCCTATACAGGGATCGCAGTATTTT.

The chain links TRBV4-2 to TRBJ2-1, with 13 bases matching TRBD2. With V trimmed by 1 base and J by 0 bases, 3 bases remained unmatched. CDR1 LGHNA and CDR2 YNFKEQ come from the germline V gene. The CDR3 length is 18 residues. The CDR3 DNA is TGTGCCAGCAGCCAAGGGACTAGCGGGAGTGCCTCCTACAATGAGCAGTTCTTC. Translated, it gives CASSQGTSGSASYNEQFF.

A single count supports this clone. V usage is TRBV6-1 and J usage is TRBJ1-4; 7 positions match TRBD1. After removal of 1 base from V and 4 bases from J, the junction contained 3 bases not matched to a gene. Looked up from germline, CDR1 is MNHNS and CDR2 is SASEGT. This CDR3 is 15 amino acids long. This CDR3 is CASSEGGTVNEKLFF. Written as DNA, the CDR3 is TGTGCCAGCAGTGAAGGAGGGACAGTTAATGAAAAACTGTTTTTT.

The chain carries TRBV4-3 and TRBJ1-1; D remains ambiguous. V was trimmed by 0 bases and J by 0 bases, leaving 5 bases between them. This CDR3 is built from 14 residues. The germline CDR1 and CDR2 sequences are LGHNA and YSLEER. CDR3 amino acids: CASSQERVNTEAFF. The DNA for the CDR3 is TGCGCCAGCAGCCAAGAACGGGTGAACACTGAAGCTTTCTTT.

The chain employs TRBV28 and TRBJ1-1; D unclear. The germline V gene encodes CDR1 MDHEN and CDR2 SYDVKM. Between the trimmed V and J ends, which lost 5 bases and 4 bases, there was a span of 17 bases. The CDR3 consists of 15 residues. In DNA, the CDR3 is TGTGCCAGCAGTCCCCCGCGGGGTGTGAGCACTGAAGCTTTCTTT. It codes for CASSPPRGVSTEAFF.

This chain uses TRBV24-1 with TRBJ2-7; TRBD2 is a possible D gene (6 bases). Germline V gene sequence: CDR1 KGHDR, CDR2 SFDVKD. The CDR3 extends over 14 amino acids. V was shortened by 3 bases and J by 1 base, with 9 bases between the two germline ends. CDR3 residues: CATSDPGSSYEQYF. As DNA, the CDR3 is TGTGCCACCAGTGATCCCGGGAGTTCCTACGAGCAGTACTTC.

The J gene is TRBJ2-2, the V gene TRBV7-3; D call uncertain. There are 16 residues in the CDR3. Trimming pared 4 bases from V and 1 base from J, leaving 13 bases between. Germline V CDR1 and CDR2: SGHTA, FQGTGA. The CDR3 is CASSSISRKNTGELFF. The CDR3 DNA is TGTGCCAGCAGCTCAATCTCCAGAAAGAACACCGGGGAGCTGTTTTTT.

The chain is built from TRBV5-6 and TRBJ2-7; 10 bases fit TRBD1. The germline V gene encodes CDR1 SGHDT and CDR2 YYEEEE. There are 14 residues in the CDR3. The ends lost 4 bases at V and 4 bases at J; junction bases unmatched: 5. For the CDR3, the DNA is TGTGCCAGCAGCATGGACAGGGGGGAGTACGAGCAGTACTTC. Translated, it gives CASSMDRGEYEQYF.

This clone has a single count. This chain links TRBV6-5 with TRBJ2-3; D is ambiguous. The CDR3 spans 15 residues. CDR1 is MNHEY and CDR2 is SVGAGI in the germline V gene. V was pared by 3 bases and J by 0 bases, with 10 bases between. Here the CDR3 DNA reads TGTGCCAGCAGTTATAAAGCCGATAGCACAGATACGCAGTATTTT. This translates into CASSYKADSTDTQYF.

This chain links TRBV19 with TRBJ2-1; TRBD2 matches 7 bases. Germline loops: CDR1 LNHDA, CDR2 SQIVND (reference sequence). This CDR3 has 15 residues. J was trimmed by 0 bases and V by 7 bases; bases with no gene match: 6. CDR3 coding DNA: TGTGCCAGTACCGCTAGCGGTTCCTCCTACAATGAGCAGTTCTTC. Amino acid sequence: CASTASGSSYNEQFF.

This sequence joins TRBV19 and TRBJ2-5; TRBD2 might be the D (6 bases). Between the trimmed V and J ends, which lost 5 bases and 2 bases, there was a span of 9 bases. This CDR3 comprises 13 residues. The germline CDR1 and CDR2 sequences are LNHDA and SQIVND (reference sequence). The CDR3 here is CASSARGQETQYF. Here the CDR3 DNA reads TGTGCCAGTAGTGCTCGGGGGCAAGAGACCCAGTACTTC. Full variable domain (outside the CDR3, taken from reference TRBV19 and TRBJ2-5): DGGITQSPKYLFRKEGQNVTLSCEQNLNHDAMYWYRQDPGQGLRLIYYSQIVNDFQKGDIAEGYSVSREKKESFPLTVTSAQKNPTAFYLCASSARGQETQYFGPGTRLLVL.

With respect to this clone: The sample carries other DNA sequences with the same CDR3. The chain has TRBV6-5 and TRBJ2-7, with 9 bases matching TRBD1. Germline CDR1 reads MNHEY; CDR2 reads SVGAGI. CDR3 length: 15 residues. After removal of 0 bases from V and 1 base from J, the junction contained 1 base not matched to a gene. The chain's CDR3 is CASSYSTGGSYEQYF. CDR3 bases: TGTGCCAGCAGTTACTCGACAGGGGGTTCCTACGAGCAGTACTTC.

V gene TRBV9 combines with J gene TRBJ2-2; 7 nucleotides match TRBD1. The CDR3 runs 14 residues. The germline V gene has CDR1 SGDLS and CDR2 YYNGEE. The J segment lost 4 bases and the V segment lost 4 bases, leaving 4 bases of the junction unmatched. Here the CDR3 reads CASSSTGITGELFF. The CDR3 DNA sequence: TGTGCCAGCAGCTCGACAGGGATCACCGGGGAGCTGTTTTTT.

This sequence joins TRBV19 and TRBJ2-2, with a tentative D call TRBD2 (6 bases). The germline V gene has CDR1 LNHDA and CDR2 SQIVND (reference sequence). V was clipped by 1 base and J by 2 bases, with 11 bases between them. CDR3 length equals 16 residues. The DNA for the CDR3 is TGTGCCAGTAGTATAGGGACTATTTTCAACACCGGGGAGCTGTTTTTT. This translates into CASSIGTIFNTGELFF.

This sequence joins TRBV7-2 and TRBJ1-6; 8 bases line up with TRBD1. The CDR3 totals 14 residues. CDR1 is SGHTA and CDR2 is FQGNSA in the germline V gene. V dropped 2 bases and J dropped 11; count of bases not matched to a gene: 5. The CDR3 spells CASSLQQGGAPLHF. DNA for the CDR3: TGTGCCAGCAGCTTACAACAGGGGGGAGCACCCCTCCACTTT.

This chain links TRBV5-4 with TRBJ1-1; TRBD1 matches 9 bases. The V and J ends lost 4 bases and 8 bases, in that order; junction bases with no gene match: 12. Germline-derived CDR1 and CDR2 are SGHNT and YYREEE (reference sequence). This CDR3 has 15 amino acids. CDR3: CASSRFTGGLREAFF. The CDR3 nucleotides read TGTGCCAGCAGCCGGTTCACAGGGGGCTTGAGGGAAGCTTTCTTT.

V is TRBV11-2 and J is TRBJ1-4; maybe TRBD1 (5 bases). There are 15 residues in the CDR3. V lost 3 bases and J 4 bases, leaving 12 bases between the germline ends. The V gene's germline CDR1 is SGHAT and CDR2 FQNNGV. CDR3 loop: CASSLSQAVNEKLFF. In DNA form, the CDR3 reads TGTGCCAGCAGCTTGTCACAGGCCGTTAATGAAAAACTGTTTTTT.

The rearrangement links TRBV4-2 to TRBJ2-3; possible D gene TRBD1, 6 bases. CDR3 length equals 14 residues. Germline CDR1 reads LGHNA; CDR2 reads YNFKEQ. V was trimmed by 5 bases and J by 6 bases, leaving 15 bases between them. CDR3 in amino acids: CASSTRGISDTQYF. In nucleotides, the CDR3 is TGTGCCAGCAGCACCAGGGGAATATCGGATACGCAGTATTTT.

The chain uses TRBV19 and TRBJ2-1; 7 bases are a match to TRBD2. This CDR3 is 17 amino acids long. Trimming took 5 bases from V and 7 from J; bases not matched to a gene: 17. The germline gives CDR1 LNHDA, CDR2 SQIVND (reference sequence). The CDR3 sequence is CASSGTLREGFMNEQFF. The CDR3 bases are TGTGCCAGTAGTGGGACTTTGAGGGAGGGCTTTATGAATGAGCAGTTCTTC.